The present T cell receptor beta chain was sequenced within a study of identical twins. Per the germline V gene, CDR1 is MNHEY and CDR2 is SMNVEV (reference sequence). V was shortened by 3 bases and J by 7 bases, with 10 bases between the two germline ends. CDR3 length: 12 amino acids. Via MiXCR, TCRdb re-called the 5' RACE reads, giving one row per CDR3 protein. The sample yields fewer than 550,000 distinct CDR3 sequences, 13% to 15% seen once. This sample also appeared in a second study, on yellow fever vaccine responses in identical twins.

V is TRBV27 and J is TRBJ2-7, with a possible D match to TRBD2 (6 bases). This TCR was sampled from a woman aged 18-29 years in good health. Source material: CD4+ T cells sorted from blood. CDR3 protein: CASSFRAGEQYF. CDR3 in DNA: TGTGCCAGCAGTTTCCGGGCGGGGGAGCAGTACTTC.